Presented here are 2 T cell receptor beta chains from one specimen sequenced in a study of CD8 T cells in Susac syndrome. With random hexamers, reverse transcription was performed on about 0.45 to 1 ug of RNA. TCRdb analysed the immunoSEQ multiplex PCR reads with MiXCR anew, one entry per CDR3 protein. In the table there are fewer than 85,000 distinct CDR3 sequences, approximately 94% of which are singletons. Material: CD8+ T cells from PBMCs. These receptors were obtained from a human donor with Susac syndrome.

The V call is TRBV7-9, the J call TRBJ2-2; TRBD2 aligns across 7 bases. This CDR3 contains 13 residues. Germline CDR1 reads SEHNR; CDR2 reads FQNEAQ (reference sequence). V dropped 4 bases and J dropped 5; count of bases not matched to a gene: 1. In DNA form, the CDR3 reads TGTGCCAGCAGCTACGGGGGGACCGGGGAGCTGTTTTTT. This sequence encodes CASSYGGTGELFF.

The rearrangement links TRBV6-2 or TRBV6-3 to TRBJ2-7; 8 bases fit TRBD1. Germline values: CDR1 MNHEY, CDR2 SVGEGT. The CDR3 spans 14 residues. V shed 4 bases, J shed 5 bases, and the junction held 7 bases outside the gene matches. CDR3 in DNA: TGTGCCAGCAGTTGGACAGGGAGTGGCGACGAGCAGTACTTC. Amino acid sequence: CASSWTGSGDEQYF.